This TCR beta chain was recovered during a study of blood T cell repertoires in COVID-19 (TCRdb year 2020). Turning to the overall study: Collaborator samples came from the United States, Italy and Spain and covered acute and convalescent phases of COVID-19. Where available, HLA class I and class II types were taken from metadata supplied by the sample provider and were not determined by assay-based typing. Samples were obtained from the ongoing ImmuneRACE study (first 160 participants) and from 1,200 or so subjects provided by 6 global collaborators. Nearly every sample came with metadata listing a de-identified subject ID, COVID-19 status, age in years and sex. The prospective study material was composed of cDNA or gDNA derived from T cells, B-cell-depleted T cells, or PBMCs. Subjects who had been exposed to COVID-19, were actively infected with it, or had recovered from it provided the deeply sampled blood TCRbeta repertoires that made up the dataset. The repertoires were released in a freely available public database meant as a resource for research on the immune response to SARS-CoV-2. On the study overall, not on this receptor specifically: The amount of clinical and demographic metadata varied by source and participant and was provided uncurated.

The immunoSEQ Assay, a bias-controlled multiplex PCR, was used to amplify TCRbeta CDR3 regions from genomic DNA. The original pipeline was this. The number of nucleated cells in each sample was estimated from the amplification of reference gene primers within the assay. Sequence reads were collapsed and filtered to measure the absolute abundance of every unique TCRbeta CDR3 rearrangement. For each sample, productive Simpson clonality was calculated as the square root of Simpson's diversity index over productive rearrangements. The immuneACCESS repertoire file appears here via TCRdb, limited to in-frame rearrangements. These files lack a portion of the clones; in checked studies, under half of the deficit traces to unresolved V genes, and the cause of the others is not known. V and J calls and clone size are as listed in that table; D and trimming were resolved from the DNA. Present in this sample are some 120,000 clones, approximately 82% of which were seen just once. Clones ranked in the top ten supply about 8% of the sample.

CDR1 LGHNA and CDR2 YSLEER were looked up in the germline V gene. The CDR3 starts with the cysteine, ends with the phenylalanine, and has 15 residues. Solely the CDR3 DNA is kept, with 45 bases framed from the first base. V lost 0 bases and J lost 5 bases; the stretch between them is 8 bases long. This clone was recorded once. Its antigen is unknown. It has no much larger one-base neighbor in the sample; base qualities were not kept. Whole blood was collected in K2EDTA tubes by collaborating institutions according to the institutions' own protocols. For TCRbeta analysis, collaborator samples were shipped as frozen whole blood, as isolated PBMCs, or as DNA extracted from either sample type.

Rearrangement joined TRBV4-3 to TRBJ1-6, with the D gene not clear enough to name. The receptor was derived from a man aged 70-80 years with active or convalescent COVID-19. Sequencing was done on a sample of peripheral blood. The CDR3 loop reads CASSQDILNNSPLHF. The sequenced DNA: TGCGCCAGCAGCCAAGATATACTTAATAATTCACCCCTCCACTTT.